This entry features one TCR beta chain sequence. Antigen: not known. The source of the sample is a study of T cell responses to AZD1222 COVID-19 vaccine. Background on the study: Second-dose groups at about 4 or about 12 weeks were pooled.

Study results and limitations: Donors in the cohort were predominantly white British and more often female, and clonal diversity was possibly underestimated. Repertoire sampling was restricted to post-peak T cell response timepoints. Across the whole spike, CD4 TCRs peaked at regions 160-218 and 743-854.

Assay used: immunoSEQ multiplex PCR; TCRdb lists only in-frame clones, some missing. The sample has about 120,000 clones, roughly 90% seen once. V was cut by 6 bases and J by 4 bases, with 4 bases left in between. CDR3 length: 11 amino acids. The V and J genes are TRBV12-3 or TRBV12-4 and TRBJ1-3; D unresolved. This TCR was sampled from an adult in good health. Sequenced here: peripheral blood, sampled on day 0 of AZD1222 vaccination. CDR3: CASSQGNTIYF. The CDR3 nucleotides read TGTGCCAGCAGCCAGGGAAACACCATATATTTT.